One sample yielded the 29 T cell receptor beta chains listed below, sequenced in a study of CD8+ T cells in alopecia areata. Treatment noted: oral pan-JAK inhibitor, 5-10 mg twice daily. RNA extraction and reverse transcription yielded cDNA as sequencing template. Only in-frame clones appear in the TCRdb table, and some are missing; sequencing was by immunoSEQ multiplex PCR. The sample has roughly 180,000 clones, approximately 50% seen once. Sequences were derived from CD8+ T cells sorted from blood, sampled at approximately week 52, from a patient treated with tofacitinib. These receptors originate from a human donor with alopecia areata.

This clone was recorded a few times. In nucleotides, the CDR3 is TGTGCCAGCAGCTTAGATAGTAATCAGCCCCAGCATTTT. It is translated as CASSLDSNQPQHF. The chain carries TRBV13 and TRBJ1-5; D remains ambiguous. The V gene's germline CDR1 is PRHDT and CDR2 FYEKMQ (reference sequence). Trimming removed 1 base from V and 4 bases from J, with 5 bases in between. This CDR3 has 13 residues.

This clone was recorded a few times. The V call is TRBV6-6, the J call TRBJ2-5; D remains ambiguous. Germline lookup yields CDR1 MNHNY and CDR2 SVGAGI (reference sequence). V dropped 5 bases and J dropped 5 bases, with 9 bases sitting between them. The CDR3 extends over 12 amino acids. CDR3 amino acids: CASSSPRETQYF. DNA for the CDR3: TGTGCCAGCAGTAGCCCAAGGGAGACCCAGTACTTC.

As to this clone: Likely a read error: the CDR3 ends without its conserved phenylalanine or tryptophan. The DNA is left out, because the CDR3 cannot be placed on it with certainty; the CDR3 is given as TCRdb lists it. The chain has TRBV23-1 and TRBJ2-7; whether TRBD1, the table's D call, matches the DNA was not checked. TRBV23-1 is known as an ORF, though its function is uncertain. The CDR3 is 8 amino acids in total, end residues counted. The CDR3 sequence: CASSQSTG.

By share, this clone ranks as medium-sized (0.01 to 0.1%). This chain uses TRBV27 with TRBJ2-7; 7 nucleotides agree with TRBD2. J was trimmed by 6 bases and V by 2 bases; bases with no gene match: 7. The germline V gene encodes CDR1 MNHEY and CDR2 SMNVEV (reference sequence). The CDR3 consists of 14 residues. The CDR3 region is CASSLNTRGSEQYF. For the CDR3, the DNA is TGTGCCAGCAGTTTAAATACGCGGGGGAGCGAGCAGTACTTC.

This clone was observed a single time. The chain recombines TRBV2 with TRBJ1-1; TRBD1 is a possible D gene (6 bases). This CDR3 contains 15 residues. Germline-derived CDR1 and CDR2 are SNHLY and FYNNEI. Between the trimmed V and J ends, which lost 6 bases and 1 base, there was a span of 15 bases. This CDR3 reads CASSLLTGSNTEAFF. CDR3 nucleotide sequence: TGTGCCAGCAGCCTTCTGACAGGCTCGAACACTGAAGCTTTCTTT.

The CDR3 reads CASSPQREMNTEAFF. The CDR3 coding sequence is TGTGCCAGCAGCCCCCAGAGGGAGATGAACACTGAAGCTTTCTTT. This chain joins TRBV13 and TRBJ1-1, with D hard to call. Germline V CDR1 and CDR2: PRHDT, FYEKMQ (reference sequence). V lost 5 bases and J lost 0, with 13 bases in between. The CDR3 consists of 15 residues.

This chain uses TRBV6-4 with TRBJ2-3; TRBD2 matches at 10 bases. The CDR3 runs 16 residues. Germline loops: CDR1 MRHNA, CDR2 SNTAGT. V gave up 8 bases and J gave up 2 bases; unmatched junction bases: 10. CDR3 nucleotide sequence: TGTGCCAGCTGTCCTTCGAGCGGGGGGGCCACAGATACGCAGTATTTT. Translated, it gives CASCPSSGGATDTQYF.

The chain employs TRBV5-1 and TRBJ2-5, with 9 bases identical to TRBD1. The CDR3 is made up of 14 amino acids. V lost 2 bases, J lost 2 bases, and 1 base stayed unmatched. Germline V CDR1 and CDR2: SGHRS, YFSETQ. As DNA, the CDR3 is TGCGCCAGCAGCTTTGGACAGGGGCAAGAGACCCAGTACTTC. Its translation is CASSFGQGQETQYF.

The rearrangement joins TRBV4-2 to TRBJ2-7; the D is unclear. The germline V gene encodes CDR1 LGHNA and CDR2 YNFKEQ. Trimming pared 1 base from V and 0 bases from J, leaving 4 bases between. This CDR3 region has 13 residues. The CDR3 loop is CASSQGLSYEQYF. For the CDR3, the DNA is TGTGCCAGCAGCCAAGGTCTCTCCTACGAGCAGTACTTC.

V is TRBV5-6 and J is TRBJ1-5; D possibly corresponds to TRBD1 (5 bases). This CDR3 has 13 residues. Germline-derived CDR1 and CDR2 are SGHDT and YYEEEE. V lost 4 bases, J lost 7 bases, and 12 bases lay in between. The CDR3: CASSPGAIQPQHF. The CDR3 nucleotides are TGTGCCAGCAGCCCCGGGGCGATACAGCCCCAGCATTTT.

This chain uses TRBV19 with TRBJ1-1; D might be TRBD1 (5 bases). This CDR3 comprises 12 residues. V was trimmed by 4 bases and J by 4 bases, leaving 7 bases between them. Germline CDR1 is LNHDA and CDR2 is SQIVND (reference sequence). The CDR3 here is CASSTGRTEAFF. CDR3 coding DNA: TGTGCCAGTAGTACAGGGCGCACTGAAGCTTTCTTT.

The chain is built from TRBV6-5 and TRBJ2-7; 8 bases agree with TRBD1. This CDR3 has 14 amino acids. The germline CDR1 and CDR2 sequences are MNHEY and SVGAGI. V lost 6 bases and J lost 3; bases outside the gene matches: 7. In nucleotides, the CDR3 is TGTGCCAGCAGCTCAGGGACAGGTTACTACGAGCAGTACTTC. It codes for CASSSGTGYYEQYF.

The chain's CDR3 is CASSYDRRSGYTF. Written as DNA, the CDR3 is TGTGCCAGCAGTTACGATAGGCGCTCTGGCTACACCTTC. V and J are TRBV27 and TRBJ1-2; D not certain. The CDR3 contains 13 residues. In germline, CDR1 is MNHEY, CDR2 SMNVEV (reference sequence). Trimming left V 4 bases short and J 7 bases short, with 13 bases between.

This chain connects TRBV5-6 to TRBJ2-5; 7 nucleotides line up with TRBD1. Germline V gene sequence: CDR1 SGHDT, CDR2 YYEEEE. The junction had 2 bases not matched to a gene; V was cut back by 1 base and J by 2 bases. The CDR3 is 14 amino acids. CDR3 coding DNA: TGTGCCAGCAGCTTGCTACAGGGGCAAGAGACCCAGTACTTC. This translates into CASSLLQGQETQYF.

The chain combines TRBV10-3 with TRBJ1-5; tentative D call: TRBD1 (5 bases). Trimming took 3 bases from V and 1 from J, leaving 10 bases between them. This CDR3 spans 15 amino acids. CDR1 ENHRY and CDR2 SYGVKD come from the germline V gene. The CDR3: CAISEVRESNQPQHF. In nucleotides, the CDR3 is TGTGCCATCAGTGAAGTCAGGGAGAGCAATCAGCCCCAGCATTTT.

This clone was counted between two and nine times. The chain links TRBV18 to TRBJ1-1, with a possible D match to TRBD1 (6 bases). This CDR3 has 13 amino acids. CDR1 is KGHSH, CDR2 LQKENI, per germline. Trimming removed 6 bases from V and 3 bases from J, with 11 bases in between. CDR3 region: CASSAGGDTEAFF. The DNA for the CDR3 is TGTGCCAGCTCCGCGGGGGGCGACACTGAAGCTTTCTTT.

The table lists this clone with a few counts. The chain is built from TRBV4-3 and TRBJ1-2; no clear D gene. Per the germline V gene, CDR1 is LGHNA and CDR2 is YSLEER. V was clipped by 0 bases and J by 11 bases, with 19 bases between them. CDR3 length: 15 amino acids. The CDR3 loop is CASSQDHRTSYGYTF. CDR3 sequence (DNA): TGCGCCAGCAGCCAAGACCACAGAACCTCATACGGGTACACCTTC.

The chain has TRBV4-1 and TRBJ2-7; the D gene is possibly TRBD1 (5 bases). The CDR3 is made up of 15 amino acids. Germline V gene lookup returns CDR1 MGHRA and CDR2 YSYEKL. V lost 1 base, J lost 6 bases, and 16 bases lay in between. The CDR3 coding sequence is TGCGCCAGCAGCCAAGTATTACAGGCGCCGGGCGAGCAGTACTTC. This sequence encodes CASSQVLQAPGEQYF.

The chain uses TRBV25-1 and TRBJ2-5; no clear D gene. The V and J ends lost 4 bases and 7 bases respectively, with 7 bases between them. The V gene's germline CDR1 is MGHDK and CDR2 SYGVNS. The CDR3 consists of 11 residues. The DNA of the CDR3 is TGTGCCAGCAGTGTGTCCGCGACCCAGTACTTC. This gives the protein CASSVSATQYF.

This chain uses TRBV4-1 with TRBJ1-5; TRBD1 might be the D (5 bases). Germline lookup yields CDR1 MGHRA and CDR2 YSYEKL. The CDR3 contains 16 residues. V lost 0 bases and J 2 bases, leaving 11 bases between the germline ends. The CDR3 DNA reads as TGCGCCAGCAGCCAAGACGGGGCATGGGGCAATCAGCCCCAGCATTTT. Its protein product is CASSQDGAWGNQPQHF.

This clone has only a few counts. The chain joins TRBV7-9 to TRBJ2-5; D is unclear. The length of the CDR3 is 12 residues. The V end was cut by 5 bases, the J end by 1 base, with 5 bases between. Germline V gives CDR1 SEHNR, CDR2 FQNEAQ (reference sequence). The CDR3 DNA sequence: TGTGCCAGCAGCCGGGCCCAAGAGACCCAGTACTTC. It yields the protein CASSRAQETQYF.

The chain links TRBV18 to TRBJ2-1; maybe TRBD2 (5 bases). Per the germline V gene, CDR1 is KGHSH and CDR2 is LQKENI. The CDR3 contains 14 residues. V was pared by 2 bases and J by 9 bases, with 14 bases between. In DNA, the CDR3 is TGTGCCAGCTCACCAGGTTCTAGCCCGCGTGAGCAGTTCTTC. Its protein is CASSPGSSPREQFF.

This clone was observed a single time. The V call is TRBV6-5, the J call TRBJ2-1; maybe TRBD2 (6 bases). Germline V gene data show CDR1 as MNHEY and CDR2 as SVGAGI. This CDR3 spans 12 amino acids. V was clipped by 6 bases and J by 9 bases, with 12 bases between them. DNA for the CDR3: TGTGCCAGCAGGACCACCGGGGGTGAGCAGTTCTTC. Protein sequence: CASRTTGGEQFF.

As concerns this clone: A read error may produce the germline difference seen at one junction end. The rearrangement uses TRBV19 and TRBJ1-5, with 7 positions matching TRBD1. This CDR3 contains 14 residues. Germline values: CDR1 LNHDA, CDR2 SQIVND (reference sequence). The DNA for the CDR3 is TGTGCCAGTAGTCTAGACAGGGATGGCCAGCCCCAGCATTTT. Its translation: CASSLDRDGQPQHF.

The chain combines TRBV29-1 with TRBJ2-4; D is perhaps TRBD1 (6 bases). In germline, CDR1 is SQVTM, CDR2 ANQGSEA. The length of the CDR3 is 14 residues. V dropped 0 bases and J dropped 3 bases, with 9 bases sitting between them. CDR3 nucleotide sequence: TGCAGCGTTGAAGAGGTACAGGGCAAAAACATTCAGTACTTC. Its protein product is CSVEEVQGKNIQYF.

As concerns this clone: The sample has other DNA sequences that encode this CDR3 too. The chain joins TRBV27 to TRBJ1-3; D is unresolved. This CDR3 is 11 amino acids long. CDR1 is MNHEY, CDR2 SMNVEV, per germline (reference sequence). Trimming cost V 6 bases and J 4 bases, with 4 bases left between them. The CDR3 sequence is CASSKGNTIYF. CDR3 coding DNA: TGTGCCAGCAGCAAGGGAAACACCATATATTTT.

V usage is TRBV6-6 and J usage is TRBJ2-3, with D perhaps matching TRBD2 (6 bases). There are 15 residues in the CDR3. V was clipped by 0 bases and J by 2 bases, with 9 bases between them. CDR1 is MNHNY and CDR2 is SVGAGI in the germline V gene (reference sequence). The CDR3 spells CASSYSGGDTDTQYF. CDR3 DNA: TGTGCCAGCAGTTACTCGGGGGGAGACACAGATACGCAGTATTTT.

The genes are TRBV5-6 and TRBJ2-7, with D perhaps matching TRBD2 (5 bases). The V and J ends lost 3 bases and 0 bases respectively, with 10 bases between them. This CDR3 is 14 amino acids long. Germline values: CDR1 SGHDT, CDR2 YYEEEE. The CDR3 is CASSSQGSSYEQYF. CDR3 nucleotide sequence: TGTGCCAGCAGCTCCCAAGGGAGCTCCTACGAGCAGTACTTC. The variable domain in full, with the rest retrieved from reference TRBV5-6 and TRBJ2-7, is DAGVTQSPTHLIKTRGQQVTLRCSPKSGHDTVSWYQQALGQGPQFIFQYYEEEERQRGNFPDRFSGHQFPNYSSELNVNALLLGDSALYLCASSSQGSSYEQYFGPGTRLTVT.

This sequence joins TRBV4-1 and TRBJ2-7; 11 bases are a match to TRBD2. Per germline, CDR1 MGHRA and CDR2 YSYEKL. V dropped 2 bases and J dropped 0; count of bases not matched to a gene: 3. The CDR3 covers 16 residues. The CDR3 spells CASSQPTSGSSYEQYF. Here the CDR3 DNA reads TGCGCCAGCAGCCAACCTACTAGCGGGAGCTCCTACGAGCAGTACTTC.